Presented here are 25 T cell receptor beta chains from one specimen sequenced in a study of CD4 and CD8 cells across lung adenocarcinoma regions. Using its own MiXCR run on the PCR reads, TCRdb lists one record per CDR3 protein. The table lists approximately 12,000 distinct CDR3 sequences, around 61% of them singletons, with roughly 34% in the top ten. The specimen sequenced was CD8+ T cells from the margin of a lung tumor. These receptors were collected from a female donor with lung adenocarcinoma. The CD4 and CD8 labels of this study may be unreliable.

The chain recombines TRBV27 with TRBJ2-5; D possibly corresponds to TRBD2 (7 bases). CDR3 size: 14 residues. CDR1 MNHEY and CDR2 SMNVEV come from the germline V gene (reference sequence). CDR3: CAGRGGGDTETQYF. Written as DNA, the CDR3 is TGTGCGGGCCGCGGGGGCGGGGACACAGAGACCCAGTACTTC.

The chain uses TRBV6-1 and TRBJ2-1; D gene uncertain. Germline assignment: CDR1 MNHNS and CDR2 SASEGT. This CDR3 has 12 residues. The ends were cut back, 5 bases at V and 4 bases at J, with 6 bases in the middle. CDR3 in amino acids: CASSPLYNEQFF. As DNA, the CDR3 is TGTGCCAGCAGTCCACTTTACAATGAGCAGTTCTTC.

The chain couples TRBV25-1 to TRBJ2-1; 7 nucleotides align to TRBD1. Germline CDR1 and CDR2: MGHDK and SYGVNS. Trimming at V came to 6 bases and at J to 6 bases, leaving 5 bases not matched to a gene. This CDR3 is 13 amino acids long. CDR3 sequence reads: CASSSDRANEQFF. DNA for the CDR3: TGTGCCAGCAGCTCAGACAGGGCCAATGAGCAGTTCTTC. Based on the CDR3 plus reference TRBV25-1 and TRBJ2-1, the full variable domain is EADIYQTPRYLVIGTGKKITLECSQTMGHDKMYWYQQDPGMELHLIHYSYGVNSTEKGDLSSESTVSRIRTEHFPLTLESARPSHTSQYLCASSSDRANEQFFGPGTRLTVL.

As regards this clonotype: One junction end does not reproduce the germline sequence, and a read error may be involved. The rearrangement uses TRBV27 and TRBJ2-3; 9 nucleotides align to TRBD2. CDR3 size: 16 residues. Germline V CDR1 and CDR2: MNHEY, SMNVEV (reference sequence). The CDR3 protein is CASAGCGGGDTDTQYF. Here the CDR3 DNA reads TGTGCCAGCGCGGGGTGCGGGGGGGGTGACACAGATACCCAGTACTTT.

This clonotype turned up a few times. With a much larger clone just one base away, this may be a read error. The chain combines TRBV6-4 with TRBJ2-4; 8 bases are shared with TRBD1. The DNA end is a closer match to TRBJ2-5, so the J assignment may be wrong. Looked up from germline, CDR1 is MRHNA and CDR2 is SNTAGT. CDR3 size: 15 residues. DNA for the CDR3: TGTGCCAGCAGTAAAGAGGCAGGGGGCCGAGAGACCCAGTACTTC. This codes for CASSKEAGGRETQYF.

Concerning this clonotype itself: An end of the junction does not agree with germline; a read error may underlie this. J is TRBJ2-3 and V is TRBV6-4, with 8 bases aligning to TRBD2. The CDR3 sequence is 15 residues long. Germline CDR1 and CDR2: MRHNA and SNTAGT. The CDR3 loop is CGGGDGSGGQETQYF. DNA for the CDR3: TGTGGCGGGGGTGACGGGAGCGGGGGCCAAGAGACGCAGTATTTC.

Comment on this clonotype: Germline is not matched at one junction end, which may reflect a read error. The V call is TRBV6-1, the J call TRBJ2-5, with D perhaps matching TRBD1 or TRBD2 (6 bases each). Judging by the DNA end, TRBJ2-3 fits better; the J call may be wrong. This CDR3 comprises 14 residues. Germline V gene lookup returns CDR1 MNHNS and CDR2 SASEGT. This chain's CDR3 is CASSGAGGQDTQYF. DNA of the CDR3: TGTGCGAGCAGTGGAGCCGGGGGCCAAGATACGCAGTATTTT.

This clonotype is categorized as medium-sized. This chain uses TRBV6-1 with TRBJ1-1, with unresolved D. The CDR3 sequence is 12 residues long. The V end was cut by 6 bases, the J end by 0 bases, with 5 bases between. Germline V gene data show CDR1 as MNHNS and CDR2 as SASEGT. CDR3 bases: TGTGCCAGCAGGAAGGTGAACACTGAAGCTTTCTTT. Translating gives CASRKVNTEAFF.

A word on this clonotype: Relative to the germline gene, one junction end is altered; a read error may explain this. This chain uses TRBV6-1 with TRBJ2-3; TRBD2 is a possible D gene (6 bases). This CDR3 spans 14 amino acids. In germline, CDR1 is MNHNS, CDR2 SASEGT. The CDR3 DNA reads TGTGCCAGCACGGGGACGGGAGCCACAGACACTCAGTATTTC. It yields the protein CASTGTGATDTQYF.

The chain carries TRBV18 and TRBJ2-5; D might be TRBD1 (5 bases). Germline CDR1 and CDR2: KGHSH and LQKENI. The CDR3 covers 13 residues. Trimming shortened V by 3 bases and J by 4 bases, and 9 bases separated the two germline ends. CDR3: CASSPGQRETQYF. The CDR3 nucleotides read TGTGCCAGCTCACCGGGGCAGAGAGAGACCCAGTACTTC.

As for this clonotype: The junction departs from the called germline gene at one end, perhaps through a read error. This chain links TRBV6-1 with TRBJ2-3, with D possibly matching TRBD2 (6 bases). Germline V CDR1 and CDR2: MNHNS, SASEGT. The CDR3 is 17 residues long. Here the CDR3 reads CASSEGLGGLARDTQYF. The CDR3, as DNA: TGTGCCAGCAGTGAAGGGCTCGGGGGACTCGCCCGGGATACGCAGTACTTT.

This chain uses TRBV7-2 with TRBJ2-1; 8 nucleotides agree with TRBD2. CDR3 length equals 14 residues. V was pared by 1 base and J by 6 bases, with 2 bases of the junction left unmatched. CDR1 and CDR2 (germline): SGHTA, FQGNSA. The CDR3 DNA sequence: TGTGCCAGCAGCTTAGAACTAGCGGTCAATGAGCAGTTCTTC. Protein sequence: CASSLELAVNEQFF.

The chain employs TRBV6-5 and TRBJ2-3; D is uncertain. This CDR3 has 16 amino acids. Trimming removed 0 bases at V and 1 base at J, with 11 bases between. Germline CDR1 MNHEY, CDR2 SVGAGI. CDR3 sequence: CASSYSAAVGTDTQYF. The CDR3 DNA is TGTGCCAGCAGTTACTCGGCGGCCGTCGGCACAGATACGCAGTATTTT.

This sequence joins TRBV6-1 and TRBJ2-3; TRBD2 matches at 8 bases. The tail of the sequence fits TRBJ2-7 better, so the J call may be wrong. CDR1 and CDR2 from the germline V gene are MNHNS and SASEGT. The CDR3 has 14 residues. The CDR3 DNA reads TGTGCCAGCAGGGGGGCGGGGGGCACAAACACGCAGTACTTC. This encodes CASRGAGGTNTQYF.

About this clonotype itself: Germline is not matched at one junction end, which may reflect a read error. The chain joins TRBV7-6 to TRBJ2-5; 9 bases line up with TRBD2. The CDR3 runs to 16 residues. Germline loops: CDR1 SGHVS, CDR2 FNYEAQ. The CDR3 is CASRRGGGADQDTQYF. The CDR3 nucleotides read TGTGCCAGCAGGCGGGGGGGGGGCGCCGACCAAGATACGCAGTATTTC. The full variable domain, its missing parts supplied by reference TRBV7-6 and TRBJ2-5, is GAGVSQSPRYKVTKRGQDVALRCDPISGHVSLYWYRQALGQGPEFLTYFNYEAQQDKSGLPNDRFSAERPEGSISTLTIQRTEQRDSAMYRCASRRGGGADQDTQYFGPGTRLLVL.

With regard to this clonotype: Relative to the germline gene, one junction end is altered; a read error may explain this. The chain combines TRBV4-2 with TRBJ2-4, with 11 bases lining up with TRBD2. The germline V gene encodes CDR1 LGHNA and CDR2 YNFKEQ. The CDR3 covers 20 residues. The CDR3 here is CASSPTRGVAGGWAKNMQYF. As DNA, the CDR3 is TGTGCCAGCAGCCCGACTCGCGGAGTAGCGGGGGGGTGGGCCAAAAACATGCAGTATTTC.

The chain combines TRBV27 with TRBJ2-3, with D perhaps TRBD2 (5 bases). This CDR3 has 14 residues. With 3 bases removed from V and 12 bases from J, the gap between germline ends came to 19 bases. In germline, CDR1 is MNHEY, CDR2 SMNVEV (reference sequence). The CDR3: CASSLGGFPETQYF. The CDR3 DNA reads TGTGCCAGCAGTTTGGGCGGGTTCCCAGAGACCCAGTATTTT.

This clonotype was seen a few times. The rearrangement joins TRBV4-1 to TRBJ2-2; D unresolved. The CDR3 length is 17 residues. Germline CDR1 and CDR2: MGHRA and YSYEKL. Trimming took off 5 bases at V and 2 bases at J, with 18 bases between the two ends. For the CDR3, the DNA is TGCGCCAGCAGCACCCCCCACACGGCTGAAAACACCGGGGAGCTGTTTTTT. Residues: CASSTPHTAENTGELFF.

This clonotype is labeled medium-sized. The rearrangement joins TRBV6-5 to TRBJ2-3; no clear D. The CDR3 is made up of 13 amino acids. Per the germline V gene, CDR1 is MNHEY and CDR2 is SVGAGI. Trimming pared 2 bases from V and 2 bases from J, leaving 5 bases between. CDR3 in amino acids: CASSYTHTDTQYF. CDR3 sequence (DNA): TGTGCCAGCAGTTACACCCACACAGATACGCAGTATTTT.

This clonotype turned up a few times. The chain joins TRBV6-1 to TRBJ2-3; TRBD2 agrees at 7 bases. With 6 bases clipped from V and 1 base from J, the junction kept 10 bases outside the gene matches. The CDR3 has 16 residues. CDR1 MNHNS and CDR2 SASEGT come from the germline V gene. The DNA of the CDR3 is TGTGCCAGCAGCCCCCCCAGGGCGGGGGGCACAGATACGCAGTATTTT. It yields the protein CASSPPRAGGTDTQYF.

This clonotype appeared once. The chain uses TRBV6-1 and TRBJ2-1, with D perhaps TRBD1 or TRBD2 (5 bases each). The end of the DNA is better explained by TRBJ2-7, so the J call may be wrong. Germline V lookup: CDR1 MNHNS, CDR2 SASEGT. This CDR3 is built from 14 residues. This CDR3 reads CAGSGAGEPETQYF. The CDR3 DNA sequence: TGTGCGGGGAGTGGGGCCGGGGAGCCAGAGACGCAGTACTTC.

This clonotype appeared many times. The J gene is TRBJ1-3, the V gene TRBV6-5; the match to TRBD1 covers 10 bases. The germline V gene encodes CDR1 MNHEY and CDR2 SVGAGI. After removal of 5 bases from V and 2 bases from J, the junction contained 3 bases not matched to a gene. This CDR3 is 15 amino acids long. The DNA for the CDR3 is TGTGCCAGCAGTACCGACAGGGGGCCTGGAAACACCATATATTTT. Its translation: CASSTDRGPGNTIYF.

This clonotype is labeled as medium-sized. The rearrangement uses TRBV6-1 and TRBJ2-3; possible D gene TRBD1, 5 bases. This CDR3 is built from 13 residues. From germline, CDR1 is MNHNS and CDR2 SASEGT. V lost 6 bases to trimming and J lost 1 base, with 8 bases between them. This CDR3 reads CASSDRRTDTQYF. CDR3 DNA: TGTGCCAGCAGCGACAGACGCACAGATACGCAGTATTTT.

The V gene is TRBV4-1, the J gene TRBJ2-1; maybe TRBD1 (5 bases). TRBJ2-5 matches the DNA end more closely, so the J call is doubtful. In germline, CDR1 is MGHRA, CDR2 YSYEKL. CDR3 length: 15 residues. CDR3 sequence: CASSHNTGPGETQYF. The DNA for the CDR3 is TGCGCCAGCAGCCACAACACAGGCCCCGGGGAGACCCAGTACTTC.

The chain employs TRBV10-1 and TRBJ2-5; tentative D call: TRBD2 (6 bases). The CDR3 spans 14 residues. V dropped 2 bases and J dropped 7 bases, with 14 bases sitting between them. The germline gives CDR1 WNHNN, CDR2 SYGVQD (reference sequence). The CDR3 nucleotides read TGCGCCAGCAGTGAGATGCGGGGCGAAGGGACCCAGTACTTC. This codes for CASSEMRGEGTQYF.